Sequencing of this T cell receptor (beta chain) was carried out in a study of CD8+ T cells in alopecia areata. Study in general: Treated patients swallowed 5 to 10 mg of oral tofacitinib twice daily.

The treatment is: oral pan-JAK inhibitor, 5-10 mg twice daily. For this clone: No antigen is known for it.

Sequencing templates came from extracted RNA that was reverse transcribed into cDNA. Generated by immunoSEQ multiplex PCR, the TCRdb table keeps only in-frame clones and is missing some. The data show around 200,000 clones, about 60% seen once. The CDR3 length is 14 residues. V was clipped by 2 bases and J by 6 bases; unmatched bases: 6. From germline, CDR1 is MNHEY and CDR2 SVGAGI. Notes on the study in general: Scalp and blood retained many expanded lesional clones during tofacitinib.

The chain carries TRBV6-5 and TRBJ1-1; 7 bases align to TRBD1. The sequencing used CD4+ T cells sorted from blood, collected at week 4, from a patient treated with tofacitinib. The sequence derives from a human donor with alopecia areata. The CDR3 loop is CASSYDRVIAEAFF. The CDR3 DNA sequence: TGTGCCAGCAGTTACGACAGGGTAATCGCTGAAGCTTTCTTT.